This T cell receptor (beta chain) derives from a study of T cells in Graves' hyperthyroidism and ophthalmopathy. The CDR3 regions of TCR beta were amplified from RNA transcripts. RT-PCR in the first round (using the HTBI primer set) targeted the TCR CDR3. MiXCR was run by TCRdb on the multiplex PCR reads, yielding one entry per CDR3 protein. Of roughly 400,000 distinct CDR3 sequences listed, around 15% are singletons. The germline gives CDR1 SNHLY, CDR2 FYNNEI. This CDR3 spans 12 amino acids. V was trimmed by 5 bases and J by 9 bases, leaving 13 bases between them. Comment on this clonotype: A much larger clone lies one base from this, so it may be a read error.

Each person with ophthalmopathy scored at least 3 on the Clinical Activity Score, reached NOSPECS grade 4 or higher, and had been ill under 3 months. Pregnant or lactating patients were excluded, as were those with uncontrolled infection or other autoimmune disease. The PBMCs studied were ones that came from 10 ml fresh peripheral blood. The sequenced sample was blood. The TCR was taken from a man between 50 and 59 years old with Graves' ophthalmopathy. V is TRBV2 and J is TRBJ1-2; D ambiguous. CDR3 coding DNA: TGTGCCAGCAGTTACAGCAAATATAGCTACACCTTC. It codes for CASSYSKYSYTF.